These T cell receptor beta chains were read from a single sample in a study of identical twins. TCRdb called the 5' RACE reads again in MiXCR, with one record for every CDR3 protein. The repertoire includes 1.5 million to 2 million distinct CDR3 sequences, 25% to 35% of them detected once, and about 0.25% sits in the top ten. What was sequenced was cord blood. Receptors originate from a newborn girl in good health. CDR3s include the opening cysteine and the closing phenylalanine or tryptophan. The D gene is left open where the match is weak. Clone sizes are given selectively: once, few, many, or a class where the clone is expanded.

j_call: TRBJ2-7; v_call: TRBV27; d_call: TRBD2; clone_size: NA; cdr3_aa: CASSPSGTSGGAAYEQYF; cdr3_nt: TGTGCCAGCAGTCCCTCCGGGACTAGCGGGGGGGCCGCCTACGAGCAGTACTTC
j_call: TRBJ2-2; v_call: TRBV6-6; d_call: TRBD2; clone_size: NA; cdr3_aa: CASSAHGGMSGELFF; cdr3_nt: TGTGCCAGCAGTGCACACGGGGGGATGAGCGGGGAGCTGTTTTTT
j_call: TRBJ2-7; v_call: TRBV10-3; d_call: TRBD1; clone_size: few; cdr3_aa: CAISEPGQGTYEQYF; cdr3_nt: TGTGCCATCAGTGAGCCGGGACAGGGGACCTACGAGCAGTACTTC
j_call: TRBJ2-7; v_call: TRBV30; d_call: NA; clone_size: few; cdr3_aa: CAWDRSSYEQYF; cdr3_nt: TGTGCCTGGGACAGGAGCTCCTACGAGCAGTACTTC
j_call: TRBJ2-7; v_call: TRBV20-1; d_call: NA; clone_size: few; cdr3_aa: CSAYVSYEQYF; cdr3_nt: TGCAGTGCGTATGTATCCTACGAGCAGTACTTC
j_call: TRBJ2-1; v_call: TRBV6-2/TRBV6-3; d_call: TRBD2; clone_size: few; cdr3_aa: CASSQTSRQFF; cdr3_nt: TGTGCCAGCAGCCAGACTAGCCGCCAGTTCTTC
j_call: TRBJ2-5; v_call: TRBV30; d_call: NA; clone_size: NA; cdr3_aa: CAWSVHRSPQETQYF; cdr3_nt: TGTGCCTGGAGTGTACATCGGAGTCCCCAAGAGACCCAGTACTTC
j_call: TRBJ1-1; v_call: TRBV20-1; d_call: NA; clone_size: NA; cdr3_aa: CSARFPTPLNTEAFF; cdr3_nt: TGCAGTGCTAGATTCCCGACTCCTCTGAACACTGAAGCTTTCTTT
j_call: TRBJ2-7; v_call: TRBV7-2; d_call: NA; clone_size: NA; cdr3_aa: CASSLSYGPYEQYF; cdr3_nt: TGTGCCAGCAGCTTAAGTTACGGCCCCTACGAGCAGTACTTC
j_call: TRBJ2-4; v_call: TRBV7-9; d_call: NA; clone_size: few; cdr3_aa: CASSLAAGHGDEQYF; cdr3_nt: TGTGCCAGCAGCTTAGCGGCGGGCCATGGGGATGAGCAGTACTTC
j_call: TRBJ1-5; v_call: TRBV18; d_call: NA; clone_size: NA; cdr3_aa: CASSPQKANQPQHF; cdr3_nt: TGTGCCAGCTCACCCCAGAAGGCGAATCAGCCCCAGCATTTT
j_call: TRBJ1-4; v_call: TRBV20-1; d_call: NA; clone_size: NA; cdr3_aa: CSAPTGTTNEILFF; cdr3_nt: TGCAGTGCTCCCACAGGGACAACTAATGAAATACTGTTTTTT
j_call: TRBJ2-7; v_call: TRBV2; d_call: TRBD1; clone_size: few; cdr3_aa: CASSGQGSYYEQYF; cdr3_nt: TGTGCCAGCAGCGGACAGGGCTCCTACTACGAGCAGTACTTC
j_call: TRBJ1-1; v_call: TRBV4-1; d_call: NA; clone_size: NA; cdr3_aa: CASSPRYRALEAFF; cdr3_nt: TGCGCCAGCAGCCCGAGATACAGGGCCCTTGAAGCTTTCTTT
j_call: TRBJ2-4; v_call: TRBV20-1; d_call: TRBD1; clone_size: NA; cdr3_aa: CSARQGAGNIQYF; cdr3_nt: TGCAGTGCCAGACAGGGGGCCGGGAACATTCAGTACTTC
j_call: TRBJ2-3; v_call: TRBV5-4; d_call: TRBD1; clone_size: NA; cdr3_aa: CASSLVTGITDTQYF; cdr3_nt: TGTGCCAGCAGCTTGGTGACAGGGATCACAGATACGCAGTATTTT
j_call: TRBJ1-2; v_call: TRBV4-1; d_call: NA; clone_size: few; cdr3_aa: CASSPILGRGAYGYTF; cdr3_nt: TGCGCCAGCAGCCCAATACTAGGAAGAGGGGCCTATGGCTACACCTTC
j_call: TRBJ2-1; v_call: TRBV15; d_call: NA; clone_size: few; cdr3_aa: CATNPGLGNYNEQFF; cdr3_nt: TGTGCCACCAACCCGGGACTTGGAAATTACAATGAGCAGTTCTTC
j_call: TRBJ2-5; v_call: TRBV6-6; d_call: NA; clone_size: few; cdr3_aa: CASSYHFSSEQETQYF; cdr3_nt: TGTGCCAGCAGTTACCACTTTTCCTCAGAGCAAGAGACCCAGTACTTC
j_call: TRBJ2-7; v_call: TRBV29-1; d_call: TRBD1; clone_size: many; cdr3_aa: CSVAGTGAYEQYF; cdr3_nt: TGCAGCGTCGCCGGGACAGGGGCCTACGAGCAGTACTTC
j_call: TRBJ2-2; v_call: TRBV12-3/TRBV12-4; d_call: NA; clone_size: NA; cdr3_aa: CASTLDLGAGELFF; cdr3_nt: TGTGCCAGCACCCTGGACCTGGGGGCCGGGGAGCTGTTTTTT
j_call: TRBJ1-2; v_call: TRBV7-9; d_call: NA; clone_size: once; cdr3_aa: CASSSSRSTGTNYGYTF; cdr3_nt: TGTGCCAGCAGCTCTAGTAGGTCGACAGGAACTAACTATGGCTACACCTTC
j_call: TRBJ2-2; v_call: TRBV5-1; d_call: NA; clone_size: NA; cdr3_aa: CASDWMGGPNTGELFF; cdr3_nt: TGCGCCAGCGATTGGATGGGGGGGCCGAACACCGGGGAGCTGTTTTTT
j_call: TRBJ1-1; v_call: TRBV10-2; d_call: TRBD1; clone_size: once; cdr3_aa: CASSLGDSLEAFF; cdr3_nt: TGCGCCAGCAGTCTCGGGGACAGCTTGGAAGCTTTCTTT
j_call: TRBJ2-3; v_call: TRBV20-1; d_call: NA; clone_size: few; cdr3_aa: CSARGLVRDTQYF; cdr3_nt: TGCAGTGCTAGAGGACTAGTACGAGATACGCAGTATTTT
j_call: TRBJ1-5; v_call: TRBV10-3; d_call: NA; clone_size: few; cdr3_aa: CAISVDRSYSNQPQHF; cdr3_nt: TGTGCCATCAGTGTCGACAGGTCCTATAGCAATCAGCCCCAGCATTTT
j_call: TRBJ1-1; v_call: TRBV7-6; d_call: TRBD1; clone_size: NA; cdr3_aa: CASSPRTGNMNTEAFF; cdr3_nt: TGTGCCAGCAGCCCCAGGACAGGGAATATGAACACTGAAGCTTTCTTT
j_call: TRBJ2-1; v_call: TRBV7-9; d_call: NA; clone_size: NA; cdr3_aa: CASSFGRYTSYNGQFF; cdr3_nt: TGTGCCAGCAGCTTCGGCAGGTACACATCCTACAATGGGCAGTTCTTC
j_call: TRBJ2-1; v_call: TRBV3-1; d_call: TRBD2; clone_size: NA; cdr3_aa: CASMGEGLAGTSYEQFF; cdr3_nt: TGTGCCAGCATGGGGGAGGGTCTAGCGGGAACGTCATATGAGCAGTTCTTC
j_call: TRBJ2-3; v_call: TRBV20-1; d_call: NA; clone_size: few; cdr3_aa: CSARLARARGDTQYF; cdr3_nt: TGCAGTGCTAGATTAGCGAGGGCGCGTGGAGATACGCAGTATTTT
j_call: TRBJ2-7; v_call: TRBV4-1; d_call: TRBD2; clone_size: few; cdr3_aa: CASSQVASGEQYF; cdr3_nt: TGCGCCAGCAGCCAAGTCGCTAGCGGCGAGCAGTACTTC
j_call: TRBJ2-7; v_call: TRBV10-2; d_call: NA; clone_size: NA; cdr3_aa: CASSEKRGLNYEQYF; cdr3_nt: TGCGCCAGCAGTGAAAAACGGGGGCTTAACTACGAGCAGTACTTC
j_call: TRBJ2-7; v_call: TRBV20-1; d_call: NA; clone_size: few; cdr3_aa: CSAITPGRLYEQYF; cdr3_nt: TGCAGTGCTATTACCCCGGGACGCCTTTACGAGCAGTACTTC
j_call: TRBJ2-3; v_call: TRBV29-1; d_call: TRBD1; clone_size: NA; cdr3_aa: CSVEDRGQGASTQYF; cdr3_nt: TGCAGCGTTGAAGATCGAGGGCAGGGGGCCAGTACGCAGTATTTT
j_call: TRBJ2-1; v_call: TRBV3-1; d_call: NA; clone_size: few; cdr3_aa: CASSQGPRVKFF; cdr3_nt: TGTGCCAGCAGCCAAGGACCCCGAGTAAAGTTCTTC
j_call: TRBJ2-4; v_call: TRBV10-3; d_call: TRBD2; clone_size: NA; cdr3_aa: CAISESSASGSRMDIQYF; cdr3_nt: TGTGCCATCAGTGAGTCGTCAGCTAGCGGGAGTCGAATGGACATTCAGTACTTC
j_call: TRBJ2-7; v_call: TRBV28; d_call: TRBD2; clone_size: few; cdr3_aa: CASSALAEVPSYEQYF; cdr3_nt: TGTGCCAGCAGTGCACTAGCGGAGGTTCCTTCCTACGAGCAGTACTTC
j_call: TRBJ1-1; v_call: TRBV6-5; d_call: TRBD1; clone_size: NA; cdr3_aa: CASSLDRDGDTEAFF; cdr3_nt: TGTGCCAGCAGTCTAGACAGGGATGGCGACACTGAAGCTTTCTTT
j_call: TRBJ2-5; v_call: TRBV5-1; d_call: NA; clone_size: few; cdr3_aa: CASSTSETQYF; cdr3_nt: TGCGCCAGCAGCACCAGTGAGACCCAGTACTTC
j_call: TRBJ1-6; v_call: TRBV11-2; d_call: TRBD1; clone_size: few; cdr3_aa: CASSLRTGGNSPLHF; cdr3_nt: TGTGCCAGCAGCTTAAGGACAGGAGGTAATTCACCCCTCCACTTT
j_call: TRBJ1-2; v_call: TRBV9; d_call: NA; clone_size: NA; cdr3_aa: CASSVDRARDGYTF; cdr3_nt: TGTGCCAGCAGCGTAGACCGGGCGAGGGATGGCTACACCTTC
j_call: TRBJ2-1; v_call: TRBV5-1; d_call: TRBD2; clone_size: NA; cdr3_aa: CASSEPSSGGPGEQFF; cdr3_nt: TGCGCCAGCAGCGAACCCTCCAGCGGGGGGCCCGGTGAGCAGTTCTTC
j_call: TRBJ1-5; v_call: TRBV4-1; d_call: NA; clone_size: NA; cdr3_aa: CASSQEWAGRMPQHF; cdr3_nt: TGCGCCAGCAGCCAAGAGTGGGCGGGGAGGATGCCCCAGCATTTT
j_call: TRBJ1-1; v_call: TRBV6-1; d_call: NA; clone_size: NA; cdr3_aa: CASSETVWGAEAFF; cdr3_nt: TGTGCCAGCAGTGAAACAGTCTGGGGCGCTGAAGCTTTCTTT
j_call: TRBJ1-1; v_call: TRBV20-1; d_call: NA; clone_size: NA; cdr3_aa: CSAGRNRLNTEAFF; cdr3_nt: TGCAGTGCTGGAAGAAACAGGCTGAACACTGAAGCTTTCTTT
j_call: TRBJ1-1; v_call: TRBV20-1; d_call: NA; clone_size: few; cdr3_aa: CSARDKYSYTEAFF; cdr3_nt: TGCAGTGCTAGAGATAAATACAGTTACACTGAAGCTTTCTTT
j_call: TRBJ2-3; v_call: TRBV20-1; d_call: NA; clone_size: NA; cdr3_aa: CSAQEGTWGAQADTQYF; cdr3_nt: TGCAGTGCCCAGGAAGGCACGTGGGGGGCGCAAGCAGATACGCAGTATTTT
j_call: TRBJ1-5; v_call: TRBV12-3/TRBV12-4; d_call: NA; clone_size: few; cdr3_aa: CASTRRGQRNQPQHF; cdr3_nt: TGTGCCAGCACCCGGAGAGGGCAACGCAATCAGCCCCAGCATTTT
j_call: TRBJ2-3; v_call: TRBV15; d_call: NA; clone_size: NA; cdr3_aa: CATSRDGQGPDTQYF; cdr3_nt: TGTGCCACCAGCAGAGATGGGCAGGGCCCAGATACGCAGTATTTT
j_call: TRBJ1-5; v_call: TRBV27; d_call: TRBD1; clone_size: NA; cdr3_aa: CARHPDRGSNQPQHF; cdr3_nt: TGTGCCCGACACCCCGACAGGGGTAGCAATCAGCCCCAGCATTTT
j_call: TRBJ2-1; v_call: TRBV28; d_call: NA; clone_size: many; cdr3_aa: CASSLGTRENNEQFF; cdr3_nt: TGTGCCAGCAGTTTGGGGACAAGGGAGAACAATGAGCAGTTCTTC
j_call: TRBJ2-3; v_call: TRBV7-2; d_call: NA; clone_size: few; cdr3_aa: CASSTRNGIADTQYF; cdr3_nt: TGTGCCAGCAGCACTAGAAACGGAATCGCAGATACGCAGTATTTT
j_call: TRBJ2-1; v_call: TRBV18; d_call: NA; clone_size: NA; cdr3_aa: CASSPPWGELNEQFF; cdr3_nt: TGTGCCAGCTCACCACCGTGGGGGGAACTGAATGAGCAGTTCTTC
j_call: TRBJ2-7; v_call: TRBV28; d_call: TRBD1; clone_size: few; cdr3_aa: CASSLSLDRGYEQYF; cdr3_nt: TGTGCCAGCAGTTTATCCCTAGACAGGGGCTACGAGCAGTACTTC
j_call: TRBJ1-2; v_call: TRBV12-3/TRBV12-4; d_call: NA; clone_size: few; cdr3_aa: CASSFGGFYGYTF; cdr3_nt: TGTGCCAGCAGTTTTGGGGGGTTCTATGGCTACACCTTC